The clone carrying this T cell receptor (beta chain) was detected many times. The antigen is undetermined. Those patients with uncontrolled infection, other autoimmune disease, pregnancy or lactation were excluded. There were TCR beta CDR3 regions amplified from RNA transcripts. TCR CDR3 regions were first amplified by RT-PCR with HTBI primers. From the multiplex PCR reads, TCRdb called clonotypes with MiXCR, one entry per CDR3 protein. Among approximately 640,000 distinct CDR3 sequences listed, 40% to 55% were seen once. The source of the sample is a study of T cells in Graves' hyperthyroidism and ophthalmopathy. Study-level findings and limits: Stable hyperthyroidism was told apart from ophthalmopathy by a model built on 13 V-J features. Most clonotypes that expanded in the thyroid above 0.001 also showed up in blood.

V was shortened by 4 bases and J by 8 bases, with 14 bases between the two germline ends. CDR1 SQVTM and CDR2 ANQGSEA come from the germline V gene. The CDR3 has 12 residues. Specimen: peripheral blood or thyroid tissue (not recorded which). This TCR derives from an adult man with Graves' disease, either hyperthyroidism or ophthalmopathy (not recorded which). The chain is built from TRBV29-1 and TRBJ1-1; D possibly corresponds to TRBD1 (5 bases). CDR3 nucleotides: TGCAGCGTTGGAGAGGGGACTTTCGAAGCTTTCTTT. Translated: CSVGEGTFEAFF.